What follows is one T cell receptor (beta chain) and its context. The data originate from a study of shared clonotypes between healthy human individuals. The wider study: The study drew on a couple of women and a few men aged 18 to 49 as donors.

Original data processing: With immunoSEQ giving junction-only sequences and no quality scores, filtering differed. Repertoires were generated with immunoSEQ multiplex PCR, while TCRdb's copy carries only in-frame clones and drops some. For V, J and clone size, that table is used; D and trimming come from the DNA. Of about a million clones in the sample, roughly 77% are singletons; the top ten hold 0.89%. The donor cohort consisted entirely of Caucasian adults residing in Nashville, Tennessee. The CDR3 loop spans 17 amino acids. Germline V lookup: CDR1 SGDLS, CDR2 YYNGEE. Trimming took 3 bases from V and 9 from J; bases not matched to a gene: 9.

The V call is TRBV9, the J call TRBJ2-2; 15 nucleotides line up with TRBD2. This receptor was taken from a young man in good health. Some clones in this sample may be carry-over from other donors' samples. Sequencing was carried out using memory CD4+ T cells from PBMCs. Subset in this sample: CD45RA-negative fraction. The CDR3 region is CASSAGTSGGIVRELFF. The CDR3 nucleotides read TGTGCCAGCAGCGCCGGGACTAGCGGGGGGATTGTTCGGGAGCTGTTTTTT.